A selection of T cell receptor beta chains follows, all from one sample in a study of shared clonotypes between healthy human individuals. The table came from immunoSEQ multiplex PCR; TCRdb's copy has only in-frame clones and leaves some out. The sample shows about 2,500,000 clones, more than 80% of them seen only once. Sequencing input: naive CD4+ T cells sorted from blood. Every receptor here comes from a man aged 18 to 30 in good health. CDR3s include the opening cysteine and the closing phenylalanine or tryptophan. D genes are given only for firm matches. Size values are once, few and many counts, or a class for expanded clones, and some rows have none.

v_call	d_call	j_call	clone_size	cdr3_aa	cdr3_nt
TRBV6-1	TRBD2	TRBJ2-3	-	CASSQVAGASSTDTQYF	TGTGCCAGCAGTCAAGTAGCGGGGGCGAGTTCGACAGATACGCAGTATTTT
TRBV5-1	-	TRBJ2-7	-	CASSPGQTLSYEQYF	TGCGCCAGCAGCCCCGGACAGACTCTCTCCTACGAGCAGTACTTC
TRBV6-6	-	TRBJ2-7	-	CASSYSSIYEQYF	TGTGCCAGCAGTTACTCGTCAATCTACGAGCAGTACTTC
TRBV28	-	TRBJ1-2	-	CASSSPPGRGYGYTF	TGTGCCAGCAGTTCTCCCCCCGGGCGGGGGTATGGCTACACCTTC
TRBV5-1	-	TRBJ1-4	-	CASSWGLGALGNEKLFF	TGCGCCAGCAGCTGGGGGCTCGGGGCCTTGGGGAATGAAAAACTGTTTTTT
TRBV7-2	-	TRBJ1-2	-	CASSPDRNYGYTF	TGTGCCAGCAGCCCCGACCGTAACTATGGCTACACCTTC
TRBV5-1	-	TRBJ2-2	-	CASSPRGTNTGELFF	TGCGCCAGCAGCCCGCGAGGAACGAACACCGGGGAGCTGTTTTTT
TRBV6-5	TRBD1	TRBJ2-7	-	CASARQGGPYEQYF	TGTGCCAGCGCCCGACAGGGCGGCCCCTACGAGCAGTACTTC
TRBV9	TRBD2	TRBJ2-5	-	CASSQGASGGPGETQYF	TGTGCCAGCAGCCAGGGGGCTAGCGGGGGGCCCGGAGAGACCCAGTACTTC
TRBV29-1	TRBD1	TRBJ2-1	-	CSLGWDSYNEQFF	TGCAGCTTAGGTTGGGACAGTTACAATGAGCAGTTCTTC
TRBV2	-	TRBJ2-1	-	CASSFQGTNEQFF	TGTGCCAGCAGTTTCCAGGGAACGAATGAGCAGTTCTTC
TRBV5-4	TRBD2	TRBJ2-4	once	CASSAGLADPAKNIQYF	TGTGCCAGCAGCGCCGGACTAGCGGACCCAGCCAAAAACATTCAGTACTTC
TRBV11-3	-	TRBJ1-5	-	CASSSEVGPGVNQPQHF	TGTGCCAGCAGCTCGGAAGTTGGACCAGGGGTCAATCAGCCCCAGCATTTT
TRBV11-2	-	TRBJ2-7	-	CASSSSTTQLDEQYF	TGTGCCAGCAGCTCCTCAACAACCCAATTGGACGAGCAGTACTTC
TRBV4-1	-	TRBJ2-4	-	CASSQILTPKGNIQYF	TGCGCCAGCAGCCAGATTCTGACCCCTAAGGGCAACATTCAGTACTTC
TRBV5-1	TRBD2	TRBJ2-7	once	CASSLGQGGWDEQYF	TGCGCCAGCAGCTTGGGCCAGGGAGGGTGGGACGAGCAGTACTTC
TRBV9	TRBD2	TRBJ2-5	-	CASSVGGRGETQYF	TGTGCCAGCAGCGTAGGAGGGCGGGGGGAGACCCAGTACTTC
TRBV5-6	TRBD1	TRBJ2-5	-	CASSATGRTQETQYF	TGTGCCAGCAGCGCGACAGGGAGAACGCAAGAGACCCAGTACTTC